This entry describes one TCR beta chain. Antigen specificity is unknown. The conserved final phenylalanine or tryptophan is absent from the CDR3, which likely points to a read error. The limits of the CDR3 on the DNA are not certain, so only TCRdb's listed CDR3 is given. These data come from a study of breast tumors, draining lymph nodes, adjacent tissues. General observations from the study: Compared with basal-like, luminal-like tumors shared significantly more repertoire with nontumor tissue. Tumors had less TCR diversity than lymph nodes, more than nontumor tissue.

Germline CDR1 LNHDA, CDR2 SQIVND (reference sequence). Both ends counted, the CDR3 spans 15 residues. TCRdb re-derived calls from the multiplex PCR reads in MiXCR, one entry per CDR3 protein. The profile shows 30,000 to 40,000 distinct CDR3 sequences, approximately 37% of them singletons. The V and J genes are TRBV19 and TRBJ2-3; TRBD2, the table's D call, was not compared with the DNA. The sample was breast tumor tissue. The receptor comes from a female donor with breast cancer. Some clones in this sample may be carry-over from other donors' samples. CDR3 protein: CASSESRSSTDTRYL.